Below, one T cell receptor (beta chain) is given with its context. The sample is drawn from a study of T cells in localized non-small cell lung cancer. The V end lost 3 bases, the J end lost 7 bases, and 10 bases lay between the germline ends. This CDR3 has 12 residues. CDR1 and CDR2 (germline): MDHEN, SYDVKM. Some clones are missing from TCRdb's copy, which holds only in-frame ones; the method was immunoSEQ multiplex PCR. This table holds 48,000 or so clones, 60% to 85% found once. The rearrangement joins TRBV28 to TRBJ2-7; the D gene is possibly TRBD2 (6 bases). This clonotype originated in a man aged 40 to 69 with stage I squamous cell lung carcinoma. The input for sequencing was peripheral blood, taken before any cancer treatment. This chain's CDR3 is CASSLPGSEQYF. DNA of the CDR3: TGTGCCAGCAGTTTGCCCGGGAGTGAGCAGTACTTC.